This is a list of T cell receptor beta chains from one sample in a study of cytomegalovirus exposure and HLA in healthy donors. Repertoires were generated with immunoSEQ multiplex PCR, while TCRdb's copy carries only in-frame clones and drops some. Among about 96,000 clones, 65% to 75% were seen once, and the ten largest hold around 14%. The specimen sequenced was PBMCs. Receptors were obtained from a woman aged 65 to 85 in good health and CMV-seropositive. Each CDR3 is given with its conserved first and last residue. A D gene is named only where the DNA matches it firmly.

j_call: TRBJ1-6
v_call: TRBV5-4
d_call: TRBD1
cdr3_aa: CASSLGTGNNSPLHF

j_call: TRBJ2-1
v_call: TRBV7-3
d_call: -
cdr3_aa: CASSLYPPTISNEQFF

j_call: TRBJ2-5
v_call: TRBV5-1
d_call: -
cdr3_aa: CASSRGSETQYF

j_call: TRBJ2-7
v_call: TRBV5-1
d_call: TRBD2
cdr3_aa: CASSFGGAVYEQYF

j_call: TRBJ1-1
v_call: TRBV7-2
d_call: -
cdr3_aa: CASSLERYTEAFF

j_call: TRBJ1-4
v_call: TRBV19
d_call: -
cdr3_aa: CASSIGGSEGKLFF

j_call: TRBJ1-6
v_call: TRBV6-5
d_call: -
cdr3_aa: CASAGGGSMVALHF

j_call: TRBJ2-1
v_call: TRBV11-3
d_call: -
cdr3_aa: CASSLGEGAGGEQFF

j_call: TRBJ2-5
v_call: TRBV6-1
d_call: -
cdr3_aa: CASSERGTYGRETQYF

j_call: TRBJ2-1
v_call: TRBV5-5
d_call: TRBD2
cdr3_aa: CASSWSGGSSYNEQFF

j_call: TRBJ1-1
v_call: TRBV27
d_call: -
cdr3_aa: CASSYSVATEAFF